A selection of T cell receptor beta chains follows, all from one sample in a study of T cells after posttransplantation cyclophosphamide. Repertoires were generated with immunoSEQ multiplex PCR, while TCRdb's copy carries only in-frame clones and drops some. The sample lists approximately 5,900 clones; approximately 2% were seen once. This specimen was PBMCs, taken almost 250 days after a stem cell transplant with posttransplant cyclophosphamide. Receptors were obtained from a young adult male patient who received an allogeneic stem cell transplant from a related donor, was CMV-positive, and had no GVHD. A share of the T cells may be of graft donor origin. CDR3s include the opening cysteine and the closing phenylalanine or tryptophan. The order of the fields is clone size, V gene, CDR3 protein. Part of the rows lack a size; the others show once, few, many or a class for expanded clones.

abundance: NA; v_gene: TRBV9; CDR3aa: CASSVGRTGAHNEKLFF
abundance: NA; v_gene: TRBV6-6; CDR3aa: CASSPQTGGDGEQYF
abundance: few; v_gene: TRBV5-4; CDR3aa: CASSAGTSGPYEQYF
abundance: NA; v_gene: TRBV7-2; CDR3aa: CASTLAPRSWETQYF
abundance: NA; v_gene: TRBV28; CDR3aa: CASSLLAGNEQYF
abundance: NA; v_gene: TRBV18; CDR3aa: CASLGAGGRTSDEQFF
abundance: few; v_gene: TRBV28; CDR3aa: CASSLWDSNPYEQYF
abundance: few; v_gene: TRBV19; CDR3aa: CASNEDRNYGYTF
abundance: few; v_gene: TRBV7-9; CDR3aa: CASSLESLNNEQFF
abundance: NA; v_gene: TRBV7-8; CDR3aa: CASRVAGDQPQHF
abundance: few; v_gene: TRBV6-5; CDR3aa: CASSYSSGNEQFF
abundance: NA; v_gene: TRBV11-2; CDR3aa: CASSLDLVSSGDYEQYF
abundance: few; v_gene: TRBV9; CDR3aa: CASSPRTGPTDTQYF
abundance: few; v_gene: TRBV9; CDR3aa: CASSVLPSGDLSTIYF
abundance: NA; v_gene: TRBV11-3; CDR3aa: CASSLERGHTGELFF
abundance: few; v_gene: TRBV4-1; CDR3aa: CASSHPGRAPDTQYF
abundance: few; v_gene: TRBV5-8; CDR3aa: CASSLLASEQYF
abundance: NA; v_gene: TRBV28; CDR3aa: CASSSFGTGNYGYTF
abundance: few; v_gene: TRBV7-2; CDR3aa: CASSLALTPGTQYF
abundance: NA; v_gene: TRBV7-2; CDR3aa: CASSLSSGSPDTQYF
abundance: few; v_gene: TRBV10-3; CDR3aa: CAATRGQGANEQYF
abundance: NA; v_gene: TRBV7-9; CDR3aa: CASSLVEQGLRRQYF
abundance: NA; v_gene: TRBV11-2; CDR3aa: CASSLGGNSPLHF
abundance: few; v_gene: TRBV11-1; CDR3aa: CASSPTSSTSLAGELFF
abundance: NA; v_gene: TRBV28; CDR3aa: CASRAPGLAGIQETQYF
abundance: few; v_gene: TRBV7-7; CDR3aa: CASSPDRAGNTIYF
abundance: medium-sized; v_gene: TRBV5-4; CDR3aa: CASSLLGVFYNEQFF
abundance: NA; v_gene: TRBV7-9; CDR3aa: CASSSKIGTFGNTIYF
abundance: NA; v_gene: TRBV6-5; CDR3aa: CASSRLGLPNTEAFF
abundance: few; v_gene: TRBV4-1; CDR3aa: CAGSLLDTWVYEQYF
abundance: NA; v_gene: TRBV6-5; CDR3aa: CASSLDRGSEAFF
abundance: NA; v_gene: TRBV11-2; CDR3aa: CASSPLAHSRGTEAFF
abundance: few; v_gene: TRBV5-1; CDR3aa: CASSSRTGGDNEQFF
abundance: few; v_gene: TRBV29-1; CDR3aa: CSVKGPGTTGELFF
abundance: few; v_gene: TRBV7-8; CDR3aa: CASSSGLPYAKNIQYF
abundance: few; v_gene: TRBV7-8; CDR3aa: CASSSQGARIQPQHF
abundance: few; v_gene: TRBV5-8; CDR3aa: CASSPTRTGANVLTF
abundance: few; v_gene: TRBV5-1; CDR3aa: CASSLDLSTDTQYF
abundance: NA; v_gene: TRBV7-6; CDR3aa: CASSLVASWGGNTGELFF
abundance: few; v_gene: TRBV30; CDR3aa: CAWSVTGTSGNEQFF
abundance: NA; v_gene: TRBV4-1; CDR3aa: CASSQVWRQGAYTYEQYF
abundance: NA; v_gene: TRBV4-3; CDR3aa: CASSQGQDAIEAFF
abundance: few; v_gene: TRBV5-4; CDR3aa: CASTSGGVGEKLFF
abundance: NA; v_gene: TRBV6-1; CDR3aa: CASSEGRAGGWLNNQPQHF
abundance: few; v_gene: TRBV19; CDR3aa: CASMSAGESVIFNEKLFF
abundance: NA; v_gene: TRBV7-6; CDR3aa: CASSLETYRTGRETQYF
abundance: NA; v_gene: TRBV2; CDR3aa: CASSALLPGVADTQYF
abundance: few; v_gene: TRBV29-1; CDR3aa: CSDRTERWGYTF
abundance: few; v_gene: TRBV12-5; CDR3aa: CASGLTGDYGYTF
abundance: NA; v_gene: TRBV5-4; CDR3aa: CASSSGVVGNSPLHF